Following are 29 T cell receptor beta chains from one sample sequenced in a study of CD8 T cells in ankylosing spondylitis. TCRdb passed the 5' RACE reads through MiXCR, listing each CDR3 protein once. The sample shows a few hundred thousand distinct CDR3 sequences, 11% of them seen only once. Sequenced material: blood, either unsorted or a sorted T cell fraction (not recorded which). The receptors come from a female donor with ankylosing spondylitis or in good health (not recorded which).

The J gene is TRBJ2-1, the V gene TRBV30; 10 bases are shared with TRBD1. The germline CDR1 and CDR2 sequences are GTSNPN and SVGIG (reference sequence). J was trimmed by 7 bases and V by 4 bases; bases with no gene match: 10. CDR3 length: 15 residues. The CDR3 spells CAWKGDRGVRNEQFF. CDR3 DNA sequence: TGTGCCTGGAAAGGGGACAGGGGTGTAAGGAATGAGCAGTTCTTC.

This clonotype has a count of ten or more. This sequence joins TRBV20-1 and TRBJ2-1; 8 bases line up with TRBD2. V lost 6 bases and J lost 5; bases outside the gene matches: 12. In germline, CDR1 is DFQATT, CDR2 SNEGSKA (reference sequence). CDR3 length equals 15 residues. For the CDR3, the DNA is TGCAGTGCCCGGTCCCCAGCGGGGGCGGACAATGAGCAGTTCTTC. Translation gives CSARSPAGADNEQFF.

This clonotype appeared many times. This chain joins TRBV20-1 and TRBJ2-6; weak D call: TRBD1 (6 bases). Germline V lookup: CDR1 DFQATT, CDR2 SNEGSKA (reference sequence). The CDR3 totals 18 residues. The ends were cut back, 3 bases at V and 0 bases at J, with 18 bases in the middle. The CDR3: CSASETDSTISGANVLTF. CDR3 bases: TGCAGTGCTAGCGAAACGGACAGTACAATCTCTGGGGCCAACGTCCTGACTTTC.

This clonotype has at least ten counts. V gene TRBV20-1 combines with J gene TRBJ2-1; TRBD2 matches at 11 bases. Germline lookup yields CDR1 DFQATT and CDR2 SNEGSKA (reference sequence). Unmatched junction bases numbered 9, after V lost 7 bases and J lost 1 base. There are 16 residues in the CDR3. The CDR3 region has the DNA TGCAGTGTTTCACGGGCTAGCGGGAGGTCCTACAATGAGCAGTTCTTC. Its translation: CSVSRASGRSYNEQFF.

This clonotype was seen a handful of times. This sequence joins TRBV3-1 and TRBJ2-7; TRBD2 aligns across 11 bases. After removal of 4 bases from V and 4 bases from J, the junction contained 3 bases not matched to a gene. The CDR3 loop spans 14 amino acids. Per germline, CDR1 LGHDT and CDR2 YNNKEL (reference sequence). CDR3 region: CASSRRTSGYEQYF. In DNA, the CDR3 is TGTGCCAGCAGCCGTAGGACTAGCGGGTACGAGCAGTACTTC.

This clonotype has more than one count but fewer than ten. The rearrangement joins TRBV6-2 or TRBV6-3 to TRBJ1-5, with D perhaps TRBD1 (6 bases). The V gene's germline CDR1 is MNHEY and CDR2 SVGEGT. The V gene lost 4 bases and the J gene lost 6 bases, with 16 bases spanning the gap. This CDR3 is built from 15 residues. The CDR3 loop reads CASSSTGIVGQPQHF. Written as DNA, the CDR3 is TGTGCCAGCAGTTCGACAGGAATCGTCGGTCAGCCCCAGCATTTT.

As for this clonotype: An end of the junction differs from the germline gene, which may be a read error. The CDR3 nucleotides read TGTGCCAGCAGTCCGCCAAGTCGACAGGGGAACTTC. This codes for CASSPPSRQGNF. The V and J genes are TRBV28 and TRBJ2-7, with 8 nucleotides matching TRBD1. The CDR3 contains 12 residues. Germline CDR1 reads MDHEN; CDR2 reads SYDVKM. Full variable domain (missing parts from reference TRBV28 and TRBJ2-7): DVKVTQSSRYLVKRTGEKVFLECVQDMDHENMFWYRQDPGLGLRLIYFSYDVKMKEKGDIPEGYSVSREKKERFSLILESASTNQTSMYLCASSPPSRQGNFGPGTRLTVT.

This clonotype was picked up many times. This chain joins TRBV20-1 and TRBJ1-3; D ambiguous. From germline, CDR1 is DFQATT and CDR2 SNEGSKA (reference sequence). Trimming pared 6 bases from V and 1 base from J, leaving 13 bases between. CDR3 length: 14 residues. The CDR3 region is CSARRGGSGNTIYF. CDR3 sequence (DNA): TGCAGTGCACGCCGGGGTGGGTCTGGAAACACCATATATTTT.

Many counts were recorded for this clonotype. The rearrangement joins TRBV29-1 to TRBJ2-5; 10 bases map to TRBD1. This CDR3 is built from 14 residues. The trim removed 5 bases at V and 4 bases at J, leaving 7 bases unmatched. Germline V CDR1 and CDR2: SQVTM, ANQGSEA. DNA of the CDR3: TGCAGCGTTACAGACAGGGGGCTAGGAGAGACCCAGTACTTC. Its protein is CSVTDRGLGETQYF.

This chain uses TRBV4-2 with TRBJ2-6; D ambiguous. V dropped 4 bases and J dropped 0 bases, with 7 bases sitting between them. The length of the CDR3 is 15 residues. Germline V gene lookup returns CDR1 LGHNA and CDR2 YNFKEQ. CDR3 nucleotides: TGTGCCAGCAGCCCGGAGCTCTCTGGGGCCAACGTCCTGACTTTC. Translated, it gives CASSPELSGANVLTF.

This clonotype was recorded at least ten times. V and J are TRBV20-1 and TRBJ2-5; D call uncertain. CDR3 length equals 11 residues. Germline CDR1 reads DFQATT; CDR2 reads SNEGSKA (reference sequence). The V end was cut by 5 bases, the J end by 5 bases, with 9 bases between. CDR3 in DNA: TGCAGTGCTGCTGTCGGGGAGACCCAGTACTTC. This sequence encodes CSAAVGETQYF.

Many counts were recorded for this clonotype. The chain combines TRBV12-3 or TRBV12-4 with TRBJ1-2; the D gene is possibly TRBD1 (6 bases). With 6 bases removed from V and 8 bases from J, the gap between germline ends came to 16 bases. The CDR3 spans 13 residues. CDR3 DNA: TGTGCCAGCAGCCAACGGCAGGGGAGAGGCTACACCTTC. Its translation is CASSQRQGRGYTF.

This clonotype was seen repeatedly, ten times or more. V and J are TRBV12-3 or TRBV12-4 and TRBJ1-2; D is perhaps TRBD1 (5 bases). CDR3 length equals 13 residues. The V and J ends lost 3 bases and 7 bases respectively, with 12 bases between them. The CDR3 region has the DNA TGTGCCAGCAGTTTTAAAGGGACCGGTGGCTACACCTTC. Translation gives CASSFKGTGGYTF.

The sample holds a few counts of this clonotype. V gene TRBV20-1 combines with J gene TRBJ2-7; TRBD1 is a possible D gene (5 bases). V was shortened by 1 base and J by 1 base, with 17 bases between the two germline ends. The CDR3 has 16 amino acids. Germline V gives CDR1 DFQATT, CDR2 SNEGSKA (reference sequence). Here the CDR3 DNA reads TGCAGTGCTAGAGGTGCAGGATACGACAGTTCCTACGAGCAGTACTTC. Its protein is CSARGAGYDSSYEQYF.

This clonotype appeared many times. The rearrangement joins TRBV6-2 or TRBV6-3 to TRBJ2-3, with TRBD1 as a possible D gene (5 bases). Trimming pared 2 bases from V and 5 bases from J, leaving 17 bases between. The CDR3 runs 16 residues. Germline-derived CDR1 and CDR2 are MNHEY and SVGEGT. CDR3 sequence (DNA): TGTGCCAGCAGTTACCGCAGGGCGCGTCTTGGAGATACGCAGTATTTT. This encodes CASSYRRARLGDTQYF.

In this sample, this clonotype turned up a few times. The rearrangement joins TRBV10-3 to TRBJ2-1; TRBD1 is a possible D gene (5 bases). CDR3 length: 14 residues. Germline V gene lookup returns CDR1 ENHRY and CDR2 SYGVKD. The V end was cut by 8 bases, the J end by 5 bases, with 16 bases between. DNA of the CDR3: TGTGCCATCGGTATAGGGGTCCACGACAATGAGCAGTTCTTC. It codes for CAIGIGVHDNEQFF.

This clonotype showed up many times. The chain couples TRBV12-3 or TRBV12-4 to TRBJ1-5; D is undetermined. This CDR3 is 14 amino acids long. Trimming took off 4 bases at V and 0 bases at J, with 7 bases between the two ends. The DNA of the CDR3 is TGTGCCAGCAGTTCTACAGTTAGCAATCAGCCCCAGCATTTT. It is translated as CASSSTVSNQPQHF.

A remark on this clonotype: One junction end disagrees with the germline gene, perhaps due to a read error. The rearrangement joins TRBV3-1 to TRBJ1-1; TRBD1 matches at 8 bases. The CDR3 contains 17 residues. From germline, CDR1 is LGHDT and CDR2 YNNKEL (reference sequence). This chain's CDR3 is CACSQDPADRVGSEAFF. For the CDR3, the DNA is TGTGCCTGCAGCCAAGACCCCGCGGACAGGGTTGGGTCTGAAGCTTTCTTT.

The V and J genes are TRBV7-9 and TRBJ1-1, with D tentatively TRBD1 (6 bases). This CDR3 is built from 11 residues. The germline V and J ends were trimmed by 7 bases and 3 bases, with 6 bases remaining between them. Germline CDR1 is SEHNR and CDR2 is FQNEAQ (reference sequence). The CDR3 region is CASNRDTEAFF. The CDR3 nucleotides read TGTGCCAGCAACAGGGACACTGAAGCTTTCTTT.

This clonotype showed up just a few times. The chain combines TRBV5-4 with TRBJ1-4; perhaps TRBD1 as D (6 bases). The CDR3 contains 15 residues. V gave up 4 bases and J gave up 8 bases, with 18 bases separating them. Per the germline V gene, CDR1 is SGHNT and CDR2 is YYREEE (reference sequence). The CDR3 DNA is TGTGCCAGCAGCCTGGCACCGGGGGCTCAGGAAAAACTGTTTTTT. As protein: CASSLAPGAQEKLFF.

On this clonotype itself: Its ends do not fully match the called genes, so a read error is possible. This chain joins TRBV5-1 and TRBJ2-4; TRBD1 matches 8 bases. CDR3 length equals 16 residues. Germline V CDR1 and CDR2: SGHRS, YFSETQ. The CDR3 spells CVSSPWTGKDGNIQYF. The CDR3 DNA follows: TGCGTCAGCAGTCCATGGACAGGGAAGGACGGAAACATTCAGTACTTC.

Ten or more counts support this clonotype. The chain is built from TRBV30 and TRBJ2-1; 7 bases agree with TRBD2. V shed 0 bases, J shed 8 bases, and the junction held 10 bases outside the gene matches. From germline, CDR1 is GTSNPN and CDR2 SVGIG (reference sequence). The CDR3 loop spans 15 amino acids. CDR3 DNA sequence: TGTGCCTGGAGTGTATGGACTAGGGCGGATTATGAGCAGTTCTTC. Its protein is CAWSVWTRADYEQFF.

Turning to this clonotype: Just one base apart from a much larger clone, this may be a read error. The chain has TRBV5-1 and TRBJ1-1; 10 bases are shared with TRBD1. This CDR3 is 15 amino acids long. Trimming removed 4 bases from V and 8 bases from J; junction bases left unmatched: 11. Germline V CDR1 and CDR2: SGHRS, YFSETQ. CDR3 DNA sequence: TGCGCCAGCAGCCAGGGTCCGGGACAGGGGACAGAAGCTTTCTTT. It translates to CASSQGPGQGTEAFF. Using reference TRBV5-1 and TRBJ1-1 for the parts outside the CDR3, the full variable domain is KAGVTQTPRYLIKTRGQQVTLSCSPISGHRSVSWYQQTPGQGLQFLFEYFSETQRNKGNFPGRFSGRQFSNSRSEMNVSTLELGDSALYLCASSQGPGQGTEAFFGQGTRLTVV.

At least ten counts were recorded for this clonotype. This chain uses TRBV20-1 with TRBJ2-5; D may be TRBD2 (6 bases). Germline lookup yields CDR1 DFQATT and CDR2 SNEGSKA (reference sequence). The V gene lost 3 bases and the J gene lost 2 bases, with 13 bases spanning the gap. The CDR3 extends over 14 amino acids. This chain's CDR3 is CSARRSSVQETQYF. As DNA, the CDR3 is TGCAGTGCTAGGCGGTCTAGCGTACAAGAGACCCAGTACTTC.

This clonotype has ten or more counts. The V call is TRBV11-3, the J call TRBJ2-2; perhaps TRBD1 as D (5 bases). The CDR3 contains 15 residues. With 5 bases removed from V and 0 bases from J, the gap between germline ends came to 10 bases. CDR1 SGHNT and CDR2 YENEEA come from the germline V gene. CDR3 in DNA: TGTGCCAGCAGCCAGACAGCAGCGAACACCGGGGAGCTGTTTTTT. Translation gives CASSQTAANTGELFF.

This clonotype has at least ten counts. The CDR3 is CSAQGSGYGYTF. The CDR3 DNA follows: TGCAGTGCTCAGGGTTCGGGCTATGGCTACACCTTC. The chain combines TRBV20-1 with TRBJ1-2; possibly TRBD1 for D (5 bases). The germline CDR1 and CDR2 sequences are DFQATT and SNEGSKA (reference sequence). V was cut by 5 bases and J by 4 bases, with 11 bases left in between. This CDR3 is built from 12 residues.

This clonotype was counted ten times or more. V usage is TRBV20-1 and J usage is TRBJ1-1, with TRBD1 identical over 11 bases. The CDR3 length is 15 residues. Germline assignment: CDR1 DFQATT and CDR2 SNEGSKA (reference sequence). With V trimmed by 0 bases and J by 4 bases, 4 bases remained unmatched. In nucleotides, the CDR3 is TGCAGTGCTAGAGATCAGGGGACAGGGGGCACTGAAGCTTTCTTT. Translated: CSARDQGTGGTEAFF.

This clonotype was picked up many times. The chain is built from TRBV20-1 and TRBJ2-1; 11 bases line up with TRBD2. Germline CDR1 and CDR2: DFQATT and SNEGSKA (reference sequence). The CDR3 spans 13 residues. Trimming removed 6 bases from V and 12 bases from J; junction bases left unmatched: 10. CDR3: CSAPGTSGLLQFF. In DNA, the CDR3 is TGCAGTGCCCCCGGGACTAGCGGATTACTGCAGTTCTTC.

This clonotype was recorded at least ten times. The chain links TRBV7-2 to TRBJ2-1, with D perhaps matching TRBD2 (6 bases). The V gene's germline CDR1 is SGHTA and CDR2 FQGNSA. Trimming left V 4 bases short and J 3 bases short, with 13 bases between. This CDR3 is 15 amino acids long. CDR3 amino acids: CASSSGTPLYNEQFF. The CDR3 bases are TGTGCCAGCAGCTCCGGGACTCCACTCTACAATGAGCAGTTCTTC.